This TCR beta chain was obtained from a study of shared clonotypes between healthy human individuals. Regarding the study as a whole: The study found lower generation probabilities in non-shared clonotypes than in those shared by all four donors.

This clone was detected a few times. What it recognizes is unknown. This CDR3 is built from 14 residues. Looked up from germline, CDR1 is MRHNA and CDR2 is SNTAGT. J lost 6 bases, V lost 3 bases, and 3 bases had no gene match. The assay used deep level. When replicate PCRs were run on sorted subsets, they used about 220 ng DNA, about 30,000 T cell genomes. Clones were read by immunoSEQ multiplex PCR, and TCRdb kept only the in-frame ones, dropping some. This table holds 600,000 to 700,000 clones, 60% to 75% found once. The rearrangement uses TRBV6-4 and TRBJ2-2; TRBD2 aligns across 8 bases. The source is a woman between 25 and 40 years old in good health. Sequencing input: memory CD4+ T cells sorted from blood. Documented subset: CD45RA-negative fraction. The CDR3 loop is CASSEDGRAGELFF. The CDR3 nucleotides read TGTGCCAGCAGTGAAGACGGGAGGGCCGGGGAGCTGTTTTTT.